This T cell receptor beta chain stems from a study of OX40 agonist ivuxolimab in advanced cancers. Study-level background: Dose-escalation patients were diagnosed with hepatocellular carcinoma, melanoma, renal cell cancer or head and neck cancer. The mean age was roughly 60 years, ranging from 23 to 79, with about 87% of participants male. Earlier anti-PD-1, anti-PD-L1 or anti-CTLA-4 therapy was permitted; about 39% had received some. Study-level points and caveats: The average count of expanded clones was higher among CD8+ T cells than among CD4+.

This clone was seen once. No antigen is known for it. The table came from immunoSEQ multiplex PCR; TCRdb's copy has only in-frame clones and leaves some out. The sample consists of tens of thousands of clones, roughly 87% of them appearing once. The source material was CD4+ or CD8+ T cells sorted from blood, sampled in a trial of the OX40 agonist ivuxolimab. This TCR derives from an adult with an advanced solid tumor such as melanoma, head and neck, liver or kidney cancer.

In nucleotides, the CDR3 is TGTGCCAGCAGCTTTAGTAGTGGGGTACAAAGGACCCAGTACTTC. The encoded protein is CASSFSSGVQRTQYF. The chain combines TRBV11-2 with TRBJ2-5; D not resolved. From germline, CDR1 is SGHAT and CDR2 FQNNGV. CDR3 length equals 15 residues. Trimming removed 3 bases at V and 7 bases at J, with 18 bases between.